These 15 T cell receptor beta chains were all obtained from the same sample, sequenced in a study of Graves' ophthalmopathy and Graves' hyperthyroidism. The study amplified TCR beta CDR3 regions using RNA transcripts. Second-round multiplex PCR came after a first-round RT-PCR that employed HTBI primers. TCRdb ran MiXCR on the multiplex PCR reads and lists one entry per CDR3 protein. The profile shows about 200,000 distinct CDR3 sequences, about 32% of them singletons. Specimen: peripheral blood. These receptors all stem from a man aged 45-65 years with Graves' ophthalmopathy.

Only a few counts were recorded for this clonotype. The chain couples TRBV7-8 to TRBJ2-3; D uncertain. The length of the CDR3 is 13 residues. V lost 2 bases to trimming and J lost 5 bases, with 8 bases between them. Germline V gene lookup returns CDR1 SGHVS and CDR2 FQNEAQ. CDR3 amino acids: CASSLWPVDTQYF. In DNA, the CDR3 is TGTGCCAGCAGCTTATGGCCAGTAGATACGCAGTATTTT.

The rearrangement joins TRBV5-1 to TRBJ2-7, with TRBD1 identical over 8 bases. J gave up 7 bases and V 0 bases, and 9 bases lay outside the gene matches. The CDR3 sequence is 15 residues long. Germline assignment: CDR1 SGHRS and CDR2 YFSETQ. CDR3 in amino acids: CASSLDGTGFLEQYF. CDR3 bases: TGCGCCAGCAGCTTGGATGGGACAGGCTTTTTGGAGCAGTACTTC.

The chain is built from TRBV13 and TRBJ2-7; possibly TRBD2 for D (5 bases). The CDR3 is made up of 15 amino acids. Trimming cost V 4 bases and J 3 bases, with 16 bases left between them. CDR1 is PRHDT, CDR2 FYEKMQ, per germline (reference sequence). The CDR3 here is CASSSLNGGGYEQYF. The CDR3 DNA is TGTGCCAGCAGCTCTCTCAATGGAGGCGGCTACGAGCAGTACTTC.

This clonotype was observed at least ten times. The V call is TRBV30, the J call TRBJ1-5; possible D gene TRBD1, 6 bases. Trimming shortened V by 2 bases and J by 8 bases, and 13 bases separated the two germline ends. There are 13 residues in the CDR3. Germline V gene lookup returns CDR1 GTSNPN and CDR2 SVGIG (reference sequence). CDR3 in amino acids: CAWSKQGEKPQHF. The CDR3 nucleotides read TGTGCCTGGAGTAAACAGGGCGAGAAGCCCCAGCATTTT.

This clonotype has more than one count but fewer than ten. This CDR3 is CASSYPSEQYF. The CDR3 bases are TGTGCCAGCAGTTACCCCAGCGAGCAGTACTTC. The V call is TRBV6-2 or TRBV6-3, the J call TRBJ2-7; D is undetermined. This CDR3 spans 11 amino acids. The V and J ends lost 2 bases and 6 bases respectively, with 5 bases between them. The germline V gene has CDR1 MNHEY and CDR2 SVGEGT.

This clonotype was recorded at least ten times. V and J are TRBV24-1 and TRBJ1-5, with no clear D. The CDR3 extends over 14 amino acids. From germline, CDR1 is KGHDR and CDR2 SFDVKD. The germline V and J ends were trimmed by 3 bases and 7 bases, with 12 bases remaining between them. The CDR3 coding sequence is TGTGCCACCAGTGATGCCTTATCCGGGCAGCCCCAGCATTTT. It is translated as CATSDALSGQPQHF.

This clonotype was recorded at least ten times. The rearrangement joins TRBV7-3 to TRBJ1-1; 7 nucleotides align to TRBD1. The CDR3 loop spans 14 amino acids. Trimming removed 5 bases from V and 1 base from J; junction bases left unmatched: 4. Germline V CDR1 and CDR2: SGHTA, FQGTGA. DNA of the CDR3: TGTGCCAGCAGCGTCGACAGGGAGAACACTGAAGCTTTCTTT. Its protein product is CASSVDRENTEAFF.

The sample holds many counts of this clonotype. V and J are TRBV5-1 and TRBJ2-7; D gene unclear. Germline values: CDR1 SGHRS, CDR2 YFSETQ. CDR3 length equals 12 residues. V lost 4 bases, J lost 6 bases, and 11 bases lay in between. The CDR3 reads CASSLFPSEQYF. The CDR3 DNA follows: TGCGCCAGCAGCCTATTTCCCTCCGAGCAGTACTTC.

This clonotype appeared many times. This chain links TRBV9 with TRBJ2-2; D is ambiguous. Per the germline V gene, CDR1 is SGDLS and CDR2 is YYNGEE. Trimming pared 1 base from V and 6 bases from J, leaving 4 bases between. The CDR3 sequence is 12 residues long. The CDR3, as DNA: TGTGCCAGCAGCGTACATCCCGGGGAGCTGTTTTTT. Translated: CASSVHPGELFF.

In its sample, this clonotype was seen many times. CDR3 nucleotide sequence: TGTGCCAGCAGTTACCTCCCCCCTACAGGACAGTTTCACGACTACGAGCAGTACTTC. The encoded protein is CASSYLPPTGQFHDYEQYF. V and J are TRBV6-5 and TRBJ2-7; a possible D gene is TRBD1 (6 bases). V lost 2 bases and J lost 3, with 26 bases in between. The CDR3 sequence is 19 residues long. Germline lookup yields CDR1 MNHEY and CDR2 SVGAGI.

There are many counts of this clonotype. The CDR3 sequence: CASSLELAGGPFTGELFF. The DNA for the CDR3 is TGTGCCAGCAGCTTAGAGCTAGCGGGAGGGCCGTTCACCGGGGAGCTGTTTTTT. This chain joins TRBV7-8 and TRBJ2-2, with 12 positions matching TRBD2. V trimming: 1 base; J trimming: 4 bases; junction bases outside the gene matches: 7. The CDR3 contains 18 residues. Germline V gene data show CDR1 as SGHVS and CDR2 as FQNEAQ.

This clonotype was seen many times. The rearrangement joins TRBV6-2 or TRBV6-3 to TRBJ2-2; 13 bases align to TRBD2. CDR1 and CDR2 from the germline V gene are MNHEY and SVGEGT. J gave up 3 bases and V 2 bases, and 9 bases lay outside the gene matches. The CDR3 length is 19 residues. CDR3 DNA sequence: TGTGCCAGCAGTTACCGAGGACTAGCGGGAGTCCCTTACACCGGGGAGCTGTTTTTT. Translation: CASSYRGLAGVPYTGELFF.

This clonotype was found many times. V and J are TRBV10-1 and TRBJ2-7; TRBD2 matches 9 bases. The CDR3 consists of 14 residues. The trim removed 3 bases at V and 5 bases at J, leaving 5 bases unmatched. Germline loops: CDR1 WNHNN, CDR2 SYGVQD (reference sequence). The CDR3, as DNA: TGCGCCAGCAGTGACGGCGGGAGGGCCAACGAGCAGTACTTC. This gives the protein CASSDGGRANEQYF.

This chain uses TRBV10-1 with TRBJ2-2, with 10 bases that match TRBD1. The V segment lost 8 bases and the J segment 7 bases; nucleotides outside the gene matches: 7. Germline V gives CDR1 WNHNN, CDR2 SYGVQD (reference sequence). The CDR3 contains 14 residues. DNA for the CDR3: TGCGCCAGCGGACAGGGGGGACTAAACGGGGAGCTGTTTTTT. The encoded protein is CASGQGGLNGELFF.

The V and J genes are TRBV6-5 and TRBJ1-2; D is possibly TRBD1 (6 bases). V lost 2 bases, J lost 4 bases, and 14 bases lay in between. CDR3 size: 15 residues. Per germline, CDR1 MNHEY and CDR2 SVGAGI. DNA for the CDR3: TGTGCCAGCAGTTACAGGGGGGCGCGAGGCTATGGCTACACCTTC. As protein: CASSYRGARGYGYTF.